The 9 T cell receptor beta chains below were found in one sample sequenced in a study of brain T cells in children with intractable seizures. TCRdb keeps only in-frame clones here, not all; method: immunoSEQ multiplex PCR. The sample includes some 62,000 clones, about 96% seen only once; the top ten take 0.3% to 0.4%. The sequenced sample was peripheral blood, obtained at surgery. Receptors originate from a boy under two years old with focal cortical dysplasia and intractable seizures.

CDR3 nucleotides: TGTGCCAGCAGCCAAGGTAAGGCCTTAAATGTCCCGGGCACTGAAGCTTTCTTT. As protein: CASSQGKALNVPGTEAFF. The rearrangement links TRBV4-2 to TRBJ1-1; D gene ambiguous. The length of the CDR3 is 18 residues. The germline CDR1 and CDR2 sequences are LGHNA and YNFKEQ. The ends were cut back, 1 base at V and 4 bases at J, with 22 bases in the middle.

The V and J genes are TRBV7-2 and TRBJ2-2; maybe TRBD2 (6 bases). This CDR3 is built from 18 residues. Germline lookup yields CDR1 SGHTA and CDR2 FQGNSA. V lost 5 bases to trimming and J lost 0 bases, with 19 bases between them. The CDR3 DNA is TGTGCCAGCAGCCCTAGCTCAATAGGGACTTCGAACACCGGGGAGCTGTTTTTT. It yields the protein CASSPSSIGTSNTGELFF. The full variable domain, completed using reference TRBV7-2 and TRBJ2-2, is GAGVSQSPSNKVTEKGKDVELRCDPISGHTALYWYRQSLGQGLEFLIYFQGNSAPDKSGLPSDRFSAERTGGSVSTLTIQRTQQEDSAVYLCASSPSSIGTSNTGELFFGEGSRLTVL.

DNA for the CDR3: TGTGCCAGCAGCCAATCCCCTGGGACAGCCTCCTACGAGCAGTACTTC. This codes for CASSQSPGTASYEQYF. The V gene is TRBV3-1 (or the pseudogene TRBV3-2), the J gene TRBJ2-7, with 7 bases aligning to TRBD1. J was trimmed by 0 bases and V by 2 bases; bases with no gene match: 7. The CDR3 is 16 amino acids. CDR1 LGHDT and CDR2 YNNKEL come from the germline V gene (reference sequence).

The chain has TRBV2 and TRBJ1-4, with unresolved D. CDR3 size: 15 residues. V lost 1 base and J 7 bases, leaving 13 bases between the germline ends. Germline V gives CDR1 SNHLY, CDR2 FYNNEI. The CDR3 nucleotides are TGTGCCAGCAGTGAAGTTGTTATAGGTCGTGAAAAACTGTTTTTT. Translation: CASSEVVIGREKLFF.

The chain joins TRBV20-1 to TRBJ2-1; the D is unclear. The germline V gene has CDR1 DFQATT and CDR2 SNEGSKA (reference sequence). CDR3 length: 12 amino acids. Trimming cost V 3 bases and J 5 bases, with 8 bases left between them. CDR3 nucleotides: TGCAGTGCTAGTCGGACGGACAATGAGCAGTTCTTC. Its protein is CSASRTDNEQFF.

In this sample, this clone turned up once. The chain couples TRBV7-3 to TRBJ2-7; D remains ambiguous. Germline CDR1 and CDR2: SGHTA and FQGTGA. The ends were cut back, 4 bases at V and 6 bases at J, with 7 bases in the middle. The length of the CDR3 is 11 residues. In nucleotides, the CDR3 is TGTGCCAGCAGCTCCGGAACCGAGCAGTACTTC. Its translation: CASSSGTEQYF.

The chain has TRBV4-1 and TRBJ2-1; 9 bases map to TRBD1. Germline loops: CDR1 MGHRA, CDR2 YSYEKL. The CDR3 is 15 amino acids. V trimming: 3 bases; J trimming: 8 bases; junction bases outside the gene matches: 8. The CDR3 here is CASSHQGTGKDEQFF. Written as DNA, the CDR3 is TGCGCCAGCAGCCACCAGGGGACAGGGAAGGATGAGCAGTTCTTC.

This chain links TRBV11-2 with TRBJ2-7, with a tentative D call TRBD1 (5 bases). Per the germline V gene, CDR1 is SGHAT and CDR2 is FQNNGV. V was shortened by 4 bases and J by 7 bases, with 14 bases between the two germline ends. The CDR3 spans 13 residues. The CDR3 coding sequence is TGTGCCAGCAGCTCGAACCACAGGAAAGAGCAGTACTTC. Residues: CASSSNHRKEQYF.

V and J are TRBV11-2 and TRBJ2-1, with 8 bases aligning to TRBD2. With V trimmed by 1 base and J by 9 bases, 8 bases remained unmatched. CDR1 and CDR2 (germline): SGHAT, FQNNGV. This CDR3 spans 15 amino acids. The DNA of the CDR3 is TGTGCCAGCAGCTTAGGCTACGGGGGGGCTTTTGAGCAGTTCTTC. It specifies CASSLGYGGAFEQFF. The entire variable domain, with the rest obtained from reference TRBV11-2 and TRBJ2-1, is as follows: EAGVAQSPRYKIIEKRQSVAFWCNPISGHATLYWYQQILGQGPKLLIQFQNNGVVDDSQLPKDRFSAERLKGVDSTLKIQPAKLEDSAVYLCASSLGYGGAFEQFFGPGTRLTVL.